The next 20 T cell receptor beta chains were all read from a single sample in a study of shared clonotypes between healthy human individuals. Data came from immunoSEQ multiplex PCR; TCRdb stores just in-frame clones and leaves some out. Here the sample spans under 1,900,000 clones, around 98.5% being singletons. Material: naive CD4+ T cells sorted from blood. Specified subset: CD45RA+ positively selected. Receptors were obtained from a man aged 25 to 40 in good health.

The J gene is TRBJ2-3, the V gene TRBV18; 10 bases align to TRBD2. The CDR3 covers 17 residues. The V segment lost 3 bases and the J segment 0 bases; nucleotides outside the gene matches: 6. CDR1 is KGHSH, CDR2 LQKENI, per germline. CDR3 amino acids: CASSPSLAGTSTDTQYF. The CDR3 DNA follows: TGTGCCAGCTCACCTTCACTAGCGGGAACTAGCACAGATACGCAGTATTTT.

This clone was counted a single time. The V call is TRBV5-4, the J call TRBJ1-1, with D perhaps TRBD1 (6 bases). The CDR3 is made up of 13 amino acids. Trimming took off 5 bases at V and 1 base at J, with 9 bases between the two ends. From germline, CDR1 is SGHNT and CDR2 YYREEE (reference sequence). The CDR3, as DNA: TGTGCCAGCAGTCAGGACAGGAACACTGAAGCTTTCTTT. Protein: CASSQDRNTEAFF.

The chain uses TRBV4-1 and TRBJ2-1; D tentatively reads TRBD1 or TRBD2 (5 bases each). Trimming stripped 1 base from V and 9 bases from J, with 13 bases between. The CDR3 runs 14 residues. Germline V gene data show CDR1 as MGHRA and CDR2 as YSYEKL. The CDR3 reads CASSQGGVLVEQFF. In nucleotides, the CDR3 is TGCGCCAGCAGCCAAGGAGGGGTATTGGTTGAGCAGTTCTTC.

This clone occurred once. V gene TRBV7-9 combines with J gene TRBJ2-1; D is ambiguous. Germline lookup yields CDR1 SEHNR and CDR2 FQNEAQ (reference sequence). V shed 5 bases and J shed 0 bases, with 14 bases lying between them. This CDR3 contains 16 residues. The CDR3: CASSPHPRSSYNEQFF. The CDR3 DNA sequence: TGTGCCAGCAGCCCCCACCCAAGGAGCTCCTACAATGAGCAGTTCTTC.

The gene calls are TRBV7-8 and TRBJ1-2; 8 bases are a match to TRBD1. Germline trimming cut 6 bases from V and 4 bases from J; bases unmatched to any gene: 10. The CDR3 has 15 residues. The germline gives CDR1 SGHVS, CDR2 FQNEAQ. The CDR3 nucleotides read TGTGCCAGCAGTCCTCAGGGGGCCCTTACCTATGGCTACACCTTC. It codes for CASSPQGALTYGYTF.

This chain joins TRBV19 and TRBJ2-3; D is undetermined. Germline assignment: CDR1 LNHDA and CDR2 SQIVND (reference sequence). The length of the CDR3 is 18 residues. Trimming took off 4 bases at V and 8 bases at J, with 28 bases between the two ends. The CDR3 nucleotides read TGTGCCAGTAGTAATGGGCAAGTGACCATAAGCTCCTCCGCTACGCAGTATTTT. Translating it yields CASSNGQVTISSSATQYF. The whole variable domain, filled in from reference TRBV19 and TRBJ2-3, reads DGGITQSPKYLFRKEGQNVTLSCEQNLNHDAMYWYRQDPGQGLRLIYYSQIVNDFQKGDIAEGYSVSREKKESFPLTVTSAQKNPTAFYLCASSNGQVTISSSATQYFGPGTRLTVL.

V gene TRBV11-2 combines with J gene TRBJ2-5; D perhaps matches TRBD1 (5 bases). V was clipped by 11 bases and J by 2 bases, with 15 bases between them. CDR3 length equals 13 residues. CDR1 SGHAT and CDR2 FQNNGV come from the germline V gene. The CDR3, as DNA: TGTGCCGGGGCAGGGAAGGGGCAAGAGACCCAGTACTTC. Its protein product is CAGAGKGQETQYF.

In its sample, this clone was seen once. The chain combines TRBV25-1 with TRBJ2-2, with D tentatively TRBD1 (5 bases). CDR3 size: 15 residues. V was pared by 3 bases and J by 2 bases, with 10 bases between. CDR1 is MGHDK, CDR2 SYGVNS, per germline. The CDR3 DNA is TGTGCCAGCAGTGACGGCAGGGCCAACACCGGGGAGCTGTTTTTT. Encoded protein: CASSDGRANTGELFF.

This sequence joins TRBV7-6 and TRBJ2-1; TRBD2 might be the D (6 bases). This CDR3 region has 16 residues. V was clipped by 5 bases and J by 2 bases, with 16 bases between them. Germline V CDR1 and CDR2: SGHVS, FNYEAQ. For the CDR3, the DNA is TGTGCCAGCAGCCATCCCCTAGCGACAGCCTACAATGAGCAGTTCTTC. Its translation: CASSHPLATAYNEQFF. The complete variable domain, with remaining parts taken from reference TRBV7-6 and TRBJ2-1, reads GAGVSQSPRYKVTKRGQDVALRCDPISGHVSLYWYRQALGQGPEFLTYFNYEAQQDKSGLPNDRFSAERPEGSISTLTIQRTEQRDSAMYRCASSHPLATAYNEQFFGPGTRLTVL.

The chain couples TRBV29-1 to TRBJ2-1; 7 nucleotides match TRBD1. Germline-derived CDR1 and CDR2 are SQVTM and ANQGSEA. The length of the CDR3 is 16 residues. After removal of 1 base from V and 4 bases from J, the junction contained 10 bases not matched to a gene. DNA for the CDR3: TGCAGCGTTGAAGTCACAGGGGACCCAGGGTACAATGAGCAGTTCTTC. This translates into CSVEVTGDPGYNEQFF.

The chain recombines TRBV19 with TRBJ2-7; possible D gene TRBD2, 6 bases. V lost 3 bases and J lost 5, with 11 bases in between. Germline loops: CDR1 LNHDA, CDR2 SQIVND (reference sequence). CDR3 size: 13 residues. DNA for the CDR3: TGTGCCAGTAGTATGTCTAGCGACCACGAGCAGTACTTC. Amino acids: CASSMSSDHEQYF.

Remarks on this clone: The same CDR3 also results from other DNA sequences found in this sample. This rearrangement joins TRBV9 to TRBJ2-7, with 8 nucleotides matching TRBD1. The CDR3 extends over 14 amino acids. Germline-derived CDR1 and CDR2 are SGDLS and YYNGEE. V was pared by 0 bases and J by 3 bases, with 2 bases of the junction left unmatched. The CDR3 DNA reads TGTGCCAGCAGCGTAGCAACAGGGGGCTACGAGCAGTACTTC. This encodes CASSVATGGYEQYF.

As for this clone: Sequence at one end of the junction differs from germline and may be a read error. V usage is TRBV11-2 and J usage is TRBJ1-2; 9 nucleotides line up with TRBD1. Germline V lookup: CDR1 SGHAT, CDR2 FQNNGV. There are 14 residues in the CDR3. The CDR3 DNA reads TGTGCCAGCACCTTAGACAGGGGGACCTATGGCTACACCTTC. Protein product: CASTLDRGTYGYTF.

The sample holds one count of this clone. The chain couples TRBV18 to TRBJ1-5; the D gene is possibly TRBD1 (6 bases). Looked up from germline, CDR1 is KGHSH and CDR2 is LQKENI. CDR3 size: 16 residues. V was trimmed by 3 bases and J by 0 bases, leaving 12 bases between them. The CDR3 reads CASSPLETGSNQPQHF. The CDR3, as DNA: TGTGCCAGCTCACCCCTTGAGACAGGTAGCAATCAGCCCCAGCATTTT.

J is TRBJ2-6 and V is TRBV10-3; 12 positions agree with TRBD1. This CDR3 has 20 residues. Germline CDR1 and CDR2: ENHRY and SYGVKD. The V gene end was trimmed by 5 bases and the J gene end by 2 bases; junction bases not matched to a gene: 13. CDR3 amino acids: CAISRPLGGTGGTGANVLTF. For the CDR3, the DNA is TGTGCCATCAGTCGCCCCCTCGGGGGGACAGGGGGCACTGGGGCCAACGTCCTGACTTTC.

The chain employs TRBV7-9 and TRBJ2-5; 8 bases map to TRBD2. J gave up 1 base and V 5 bases, and 6 bases lay outside the gene matches. Germline V CDR1 and CDR2: SEHNR, FQNEAQ (reference sequence). CDR3 length: 15 amino acids. The CDR3, as DNA: TGTGCCAGCAGCCTCAGCGGGAGTCCCCAAGAGACCCAGTACTTC. The encoded protein is CASSLSGSPQETQYF.

CDR3 in amino acids: CASSHDTYEQYF. CDR3 nucleotide sequence: TGTGCCAGCAGTCACGATACCTACGAGCAGTACTTC. This rearrangement joins TRBV28 to TRBJ2-7; no clear D. V was clipped by 5 bases and J by 2 bases, with 7 bases between them. The CDR3 has 12 amino acids. Germline CDR1 reads MDHEN; CDR2 reads SYDVKM.

The chain links TRBV7-3 to TRBJ2-1; D is unresolved. Looked up from germline, CDR1 is SGHTA and CDR2 is FQGTGA. Trimming removed 5 bases at V and 0 bases at J, with 11 bases between. The CDR3 runs 15 residues. The CDR3 loop is CASSPSSSSYNEQFF. The CDR3, as DNA: TGTGCCAGCAGCCCCTCCTCGAGCTCCTACAATGAGCAGTTCTTC.

The chain is built from TRBV5-6 and TRBJ1-1; no definite D call. Per the germline V gene, CDR1 is SGHDT and CDR2 is YYEEEE. CDR3 length: 14 amino acids. The germline V and J ends were trimmed by 1 base and 3 bases, with 10 bases remaining between them. The CDR3 loop reads CASSLPGGDTEAFF. The DNA for the CDR3 is TGTGCCAGCAGCTTGCCGGGCGGGGACACTGAAGCTTTCTTT.

The rearrangement uses TRBV2 and TRBJ2-7, with 9 positions matching TRBD1. The CDR3 extends over 13 amino acids. Germline V gene sequence: CDR1 SNHLY, CDR2 FYNNEI. Losses at the gene ends were 7 bases for V and 6 bases for J; bases not matched to a gene: 7. The DNA for the CDR3 is TGTGCCAGCACCTCGGACAGGGGAGGCGAGCAGTACTTC. This encodes CASTSDRGGEQYF.